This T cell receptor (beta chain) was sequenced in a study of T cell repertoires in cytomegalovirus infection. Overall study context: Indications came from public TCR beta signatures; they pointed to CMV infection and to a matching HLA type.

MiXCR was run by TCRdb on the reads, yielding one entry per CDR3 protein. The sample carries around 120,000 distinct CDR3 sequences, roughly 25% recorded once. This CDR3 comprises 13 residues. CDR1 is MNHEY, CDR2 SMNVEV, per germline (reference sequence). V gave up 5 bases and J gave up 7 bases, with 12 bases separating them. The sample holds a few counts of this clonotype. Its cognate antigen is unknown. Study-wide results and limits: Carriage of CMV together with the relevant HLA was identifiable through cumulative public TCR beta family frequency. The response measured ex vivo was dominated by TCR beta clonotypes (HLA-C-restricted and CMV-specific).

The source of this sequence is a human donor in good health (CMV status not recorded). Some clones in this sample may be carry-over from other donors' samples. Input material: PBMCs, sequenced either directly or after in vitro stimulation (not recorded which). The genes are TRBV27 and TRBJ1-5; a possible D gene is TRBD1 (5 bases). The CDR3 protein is CASSTRVEQPQHF. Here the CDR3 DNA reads TGTGCCAGCAGTACCAGGGTGGAACAGCCCCAGCATTTT.